This T cell receptor beta chain was sequenced during a study of cytomegalovirus exposure and HLA in healthy donors. Notes on the study in general: Investigators reported more than 150 TCR beta chains as tied to cytomegalovirus. Earlier analysis found most TCR beta V segments productive about 87% or about 30% of the time. It was reported that the classifier diagnosed cytomegalovirus status with high specificity and sensitivity in both the original and validation cohorts.

The PCR had 60 Vbeta and 13 Jbeta primers. This table comes from immunoSEQ multiplex PCR, and its TCRdb copy is limited to in-frame clones, with some not included. The sample contains about 120,000 clones, roughly 80% of which appear only once. The CDR3 runs 15 residues. The V gene end was trimmed by 0 bases and the J gene end by 6 bases; junction bases not matched to a gene: 3. The germline CDR1 and CDR2 sequences are SGHTS and YDEGEE. Comment on this clone: Its target is unknown.

Those who donated were healthy bone marrow donors. The clonotype originates from a man aged 30 to 39 in good health and CMV-seronegative. Sequencing was done on a sample of PBMCs. This chain joins TRBV5-8 and TRBJ2-2; 9 nucleotides align to TRBD1. CDR3 sequence (DNA): TGTGCCAGCAGCTTGGTACAGGGGGCCGCCGGGGAGCTGTTTTTT. It encodes CASSLVQGAAGELFF.